A selection of T cell receptor beta chains follows, all from one sample in a study of patients and donors after allogeneic stem cell transplantation. TCRdb redid the calling of the RT-PCR reads with MiXCR, one entry per CDR3 protein. The sample yields about 150,000 distinct CDR3 sequences, approximately 35% seen once. Sequencing input: blood, either unsorted or a sorted T cell fraction (not recorded which). These receptor sequences come from a human donor who was either an allogeneic HSCT recipient or a stem cell or donor lymphocyte infusion donor (not recorded which). It is not recorded whose cells these are; they may come from a transplant donor. Both conserved end residues are part of each CDR3. A D gene is named only where the DNA matches it firmly. Clone size is given for some rows only: seen once, a few or many times, or a class if the clone is expanded.

cdr3_length | clone_size | d_call | j_call | v_call | cdr3_aa | cdr3_nt
14 | few | TRBD1 | TRBJ1-2 | TRBV12-3/TRBV12-4 | CASEPGTGQGGYTF | TGTGCCAGCGAACCTGGGACAGGTCAAGGAGGCTACACCTTC
15 | . | TRBD1 | TRBJ2-7 | TRBV12-3/TRBV12-4 | CASSYSEGAPYEQYF | TGTGCCAGCAGTTATAGTGAGGGGGCGCCCTACGAGCAGTACTTC
14 | once | TRBD1 | TRBJ2-3 | TRBV3-1 | CASSPTGSTDTQYF | TGTGCCAGCAGCCCGACAGGGAGCACAGATACGCAGTATTTT
12 | . | . | TRBJ1-3 | TRBV12-3/TRBV12-4 | CASSPHGNTIYF | TGTGCCAGCAGCCCGCACGGTAACACCATATATTTT
15 | . | . | TRBJ2-1 | TRBV14 | CASSQDVRVLGEQFF | TGTGCCAGCAGCCAAGACGTGAGGGTGTTGGGTGAGCAGTTCTTC
15 | . | . | TRBJ2-1 | TRBV28 | CASSPGEWGYNEQFF | TGTGCCAGCAGTCCCGGGGAGTGGGGCTACAATGAGCAGTTCTTC
12 | . | TRBD1 | TRBJ1-5 | TRBV24-1 | CATGTAGQPQHF | TGTGCCACGGGGACAGCGGGTCAGCCCCAGCATTTT
14 | . | . | TRBJ1-3 | TRBV12-3/TRBV12-4 | CASSSTASGNTIYF | TGTGCCAGCAGTTCGACAGCGTCTGGAAACACCATATATTTT
13 | . | . | TRBJ1-4 | TRBV6-9 | CASLDRSNEKLFF | TGTGCCAGTTTAGACCGGTCTAATGAAAAACTGTTTTTT
13 | . | . | TRBJ2-7 | TRBV6-2/TRBV6-3 | CASTLPGAHEQYF | TGTGCCAGCACCCTTCCTGGGGCCCACGAGCAGTACTTC
16 | . | TRBD1 | TRBJ1-6 | TRBV20-1 | CSARGDRALYNSPLHF | TGCAGTGCTAGAGGTGACAGGGCACTTTATAATTCACCCCTCCACTTT
15 | . | TRBD2 | TRBJ2-3 | TRBV12-3/TRBV12-4 | CASSRGGTSTDTQYF | TGTGCCAGCAGCCGGGGGGGTACTAGCACAGATACGCAGTATTTT
17 | . | . | TRBJ2-1 | TRBV24-1 | CATSDRSGPSSYNEQFF | TGTGCCACCAGTGACCGGAGCGGGCCGAGCTCCTACAATGAGCAGTTCTTC
13 | few | . | TRBJ1-5 | TRBV27 | CASSPFGDQPQHF | TGTGCCAGCAGTCCTTTTGGCGATCAGCCCCAGCATTTT
13 | few | TRBD1 | TRBJ1-2 | TRBV9 | CASSVGTGVGYTF | TGTGCCAGCAGCGTAGGGACAGGGGTCGGCTACACCTTC